This T cell receptor beta chain was sequenced during a study of cytomegalovirus exposure and HLA in healthy donors (dated by TCRdb to between 2016 and 2019). In the study overall: According to an earlier analysis of 587 of the donors, 150 million to 200 million T cells yielded 117 million unique TCR beta sequences and 276 Gb of sequence data. A later genetic analysis took genome-wide SNP genotypes for about three fifths of the roughly 670 donors and used that subset as a discovery cohort. Among a few hundred genotyped donors of the cohort, an average of approximately 250,000 unique TCR beta nucleotide sequences were sequenced per donor, around 18% of them non-productive. About 300 gigabases of sequencing data and approximately 85 million unique TCR sequences were included in an early release covering about 700 HLA-typed donors. An earlier analysis of some 500 of the donors applied high-throughput TCR beta sequencing to assess whether each TCR beta V gene segment acted as functional or pseudogenic. All discovery cohort repertoires had been generated using a single sequencing platform. In a later analysis, previously published TCR beta repertoires from fewer than 750 donors were re-analyzed and high-resolution HLA genotyping was added so that TCR occurrence patterns could be studied. Of the 300 to 450 genotyped donors, 81% were placed in the genetic ancestry cluster associated with self-reported Caucasian donors. The later analysis used no new phenotypic data to find candidate immune exposures, relying instead on TCR beta sequences and their occurrence across donors. Using immunosequencing, the study profiled T cell repertoires from fewer than 700 subjects and related those repertoires to cytomegalovirus serostatus. Donor age, sex, ethnicity and CMV serostatus were collected together with the repertoire data. The study aimed to test whether signatures of past pathogen exposure could be identified by cataloging public T cell receptors. HLA typing included class I and class II loci at four-digit resolution. Typing coverage differed by locus: A, B, C, DRB1 and DQB1 were typed in about 620-630 donors, DQA1 in about 510, DPA1 in some 600, and DPB1 in around 440. In addition to the first cohort of 666 subjects, a separate validation cohort of around 110 different subjects was used. The study combined high-throughput TCR immunosequencing, statistical association of individual TCRs with disease status, and machine learning to predict cytomegalovirus infection status. Four or five DR-DQ haplotypes were handled as single units for association and clustering because linkage in the cohort was strong.

The cohort comprised 666 healthy bone marrow donors. All cohort members were sampled while nominally healthy, although unrecorded immune exposures were likely present. CMV serostatus was recorded as positive for 289 and negative for about 55% of the roughly 670 cohort members, whereas no CMV serostatus was recorded for the donor in question. Every donor gave a peripheral blood sample, and the peripheral blood mononuclear cells from that sample were used for TCR beta sequencing. The Qiagen DNeasy Blood Extraction Kit was used to extract genomic DNA from the blood cell samples. Beyond this particular receptor, the publication reports: The cohort was sequenced for TCR beta chains only, and without alpha or paired-chain data the features that could be detected were limited. Sequencing depth was assumed to be roughly uniform across donors in the presence/absence analyses, though that assumption may not hold. For the cohort, immune exposure information was limited to CMV serostatus. Roughly 15 rarely observed V segments, including chromosome 9 orphons, were excluded from the earlier analysis of just under 600 of the donors because counts were too low. It was suggested by the authors that the approach could potentially be generalized to other disease states and immunological phenotypes. The 87-base-pair reads could not distinguish some IMGT-functional V segments, including TRBV6-2 and TRBV6-3, so those segments were excluded. According to a later analysis, parvovirus B19, influenza, CMV and Epstein-Barr virus appeared linked to several top co-occurrence clusters. HLA typing was unavailable for some donors at each locus, so association tests used only the typed subset. An earlier analysis of approximately 530 of the donors showed that most TCR beta V segments appeared in productive rearrangements either about 87% or about 30% of the time, which broadly matched IMGT annotations. Compared with the roughly 720-donor mean, donors in an Asian-associated ancestry cluster had fewer N-insertions in productive TCRs, according to a later genetic analysis. A later analysis found that TCR association rates varied across HLA loci, with DRB1 alleles showing the most associated TCRs and HLA-C alleles the fewest. A later genetic analysis associated a missense DCLRE1C variant with V-gene and J-gene trimming of TCR beta chains, and an independent cohort replicated the association. When HLA alleles, especially DR and DQ, strongly co-occurred, TCR associations were difficult to assign to individual alleles. A further reported finding was that TCR beta sequences accurately predicted the HLA-A and HLA-B alleles for most subjects in the first cohort. Specific HLA alleles were associated with 15,000 to 20,000 TCR beta sequences at a false discovery rate of 0.05 in a later analysis. Across donors, most TCR sequences were observed very rarely, whereas some public TCRs were present in many individuals. The sequencing pipeline was judged likely to have produced a cluster of highly shared sequence variants as a technical artifact. The study gave a list of over 150 TCR beta chains associated with cytomegalovirus. Compared with equally common non-associated chains, HLA-associated TCR beta chains in a later analysis were more clonally expanded and had lower generation probabilities. Correlated functional status among segregating V segments might reflect linkage disequilibrium, but an unknown experimental factor could not be ruled out. Most CMV-associated TCR beta chains appeared to be HLA-restricted in a later analysis, and the HLA associations seemed to be driven largely by CMV exposure. The classifier was reported to diagnose cytomegalovirus status with high specificity and sensitivity in both the original cohort and the validation cohort. A few of the identified cytomegalovirus-associated TCR beta chains were confirmed in vitro to be specific for cytomegalovirus antigens.

Receptor libraries were prepared by the immunoSEQ multiplex PCR assay. A mixture of 60 forward primers for TCR Vbeta segments and 13 reverse primers for TCR Jbeta segments was used in the multiplex PCR. Amplification of the CDR3 region of rearranged TCR beta genes was performed with a multiplex PCR assay on genomic DNA. The Illumina HiSeq System was used to sequence the amplified TCR beta libraries as 87-base-pair reads. Under the source paper's analysis protocol: In a later analysis, about 80 million unique TCR beta chains were counted across the roughly 700 repertoires, and about 9.9 million of these chains were shared by at least two donors. A nearest-neighbor algorithm error-corrected the raw reads and collapsed the reads into unique sequences, merging closely related sequences to remove PCR and sequencing errors. Alignment of CDR3 sequences to IMGT reference sequences was used to assign V, D and J gene segments. For a sequence to be retained, at least a six-nucleotide match to both a V gene segment and a J gene segment was required. Rearrangements were classified as productive when the CDR3 lacked stop codons and remained in frame with V and J, and all other rearrangements were classified as non-productive. CDR3 was defined according to IMGT convention as the region running from the second conserved V-encoded cysteine to the conserved J-encoded phenylalanine. The earlier analysis of fewer than 750 of the donors excluded sequences that lacked an unambiguous match to a single V gene segment. In an earlier analysis of several hundred of the donors, V segments were called functional above 56.7% productive rearrangements and were called segregating when the between-donor standard deviation exceeded 5%. To diagnose cytomegalovirus status from the catalog of TCR beta chain sequences, a statistical classification framework was built. In a later analysis, V and J genes were assigned by comparing TCR nucleotide sequences against IMGT/GENE-DB human TR gene sequences. Using the TCRdist pipeline, a later analysis assigned CDR3 sequences along with most-parsimonious VDJ recombination scenarios. A later analysis defined each TCR beta chain by its CDR3 amino acid sequence plus V-gene family, and excluded reads lacking a unique V-gene family. To address suspected cross-contamination and a sequencing artifact, a later analysis removed 550 to 750 highly shared, low-generation-probability nucleotide sequences. In a later analysis, a clonal expansion index was calculated for each public chain from normalized within-repertoire ranks of inferred template counts. In a later analysis, generation probabilities were computed using a VDJ recombination model fitted to out-of-frame rearrangements, and the results were checked against IGoR. In a later analysis, hypergeometric tests were used to score TCR-TCR, TCR-HLA and TCR-CMV co-occurrence, with a repertoire-size bias correction applied to TCR pairs. A later analysis estimated false discovery rates by permuting HLA or CMV assignments 20 times. In a later analysis, co-occurring TCRs were grouped using DBSCAN, with TCRdist sequence similarity added in when clustering inside HLA-allele-positive subsets. Repertoires with fewer than 30,000 or more than 120,000 public chains were left out of co-occurrence clustering, as were five repertoires with anomalous nucleotide sharing. In TCRdb, the immuneACCESS table is reduced to in-frame sequences with V and J assigned. These tables do not hold every clone; where another copy was compared, an unresolved V gene accounts for under half, and the others remain unexplained. V and J calls and clone size are given by that table; D and trimming were obtained from the DNA. In this sample the table shows 75,000 to 95,000 clones, around 85% of which occur a single time. The top ten hold about an eighth of the sample.

Details on this clone: Its antigen has not been determined. Relative to the germline gene, one junction end is altered; a read error may explain this.

CDR1 MGHRA and CDR2 YSYEKL were looked up in the germline V gene. The CDR3 measures 16 amino acids from cysteine to phenylalanine. Left in the record is the CDR3 DNA by itself, 48 bases read in frame from the first base. The material sequenced was PBMCs. The origin of this receptor is a human donor in good health. The chain joins TRBV4-1 to TRBJ1-2, and 10 bases in between align with TRBD1. The CDR3 is CASSRPGTGESSGYPF. The nucleotide sequence reads TGCGCCAGCAGCCGACCCGGGACAGGGGAGTCGAGCGGCTACCCCTTC.